What follows are 6 T cell receptor beta chains derived from one specimen sequenced in a study of blood T cell repertoires in COVID-19. Generated by immunoSEQ multiplex PCR, the TCRdb table keeps only in-frame clones and is missing some. The top ten clones hold approximately 1.5% of a sample with roughly 400,000 clones, more than 70% of them seen once. The specimen was PBMCs or T cells enriched from blood (not recorded which). These receptor sequences come from a young woman who had been exposed to COVID-19.

The chain uses TRBV19 and TRBJ1-5; 10 nucleotides line up with TRBD1. Germline CDR1 reads LNHDA; CDR2 reads SQIVND (reference sequence). The CDR3 contains 15 residues. V gave up 3 bases and J gave up 4 bases; unmatched junction bases: 3. CDR3 amino acids: CASSMWDRGNQPQHF. The CDR3 region has the DNA TGTGCCAGTAGTATGTGGGACAGGGGTAATCAGCCCCAGCATTTT.

The V call is TRBV3-1 (or the pseudogene TRBV3-2), the J call TRBJ1-2, with 7 bases lining up with TRBD1. The CDR3 extends over 11 amino acids. The V gene's germline CDR1 is LGHDT and CDR2 YNNKEL (reference sequence). V dropped 9 bases and J dropped 7; count of bases not matched to a gene: 5. The CDR3: CASRGPSGYTF. DNA of the CDR3: TGTGCCAGTAGGGGGCCTAGTGGCTACACCTTC.

Here the CDR3 DNA reads TGTGCCTCCAGGGCGGGGGGCATGAACACTGAAGCTTTCTTT. This gives the protein CASRAGGMNTEAFF. The V call is TRBV13, the J call TRBJ1-1; a possible D gene is TRBD1 (6 bases). Germline V gene sequence: CDR1 PRHDT, CDR2 FYEKMQ (reference sequence). The germline V and J ends were trimmed by 11 bases and 0 bases, with 16 bases remaining between them. The CDR3 sequence is 14 residues long.

J is TRBJ1-1 and V is TRBV7-3; D call uncertain. Germline CDR1 SGHTA, CDR2 FQGTGA. V dropped 1 base and J dropped 2 bases, with 8 bases sitting between them. The CDR3 is 14 amino acids. In DNA, the CDR3 is TGTGCCAGCAGCTTAAATACTGTTAACACTGAAGCTTTCTTT. Protein: CASSLNTVNTEAFF.

The CDR3 sequence is CASKYRGQGSYEQYF. For the CDR3, the DNA is TGTGCCAGTAAATATCGGGGACAGGGCTCCTACGAGCAGTACTTC. V gene TRBV19 combines with J gene TRBJ2-7; 9 nucleotides line up with TRBD1. The germline V gene has CDR1 LNHDA and CDR2 SQIVND (reference sequence). CDR3 length: 15 amino acids. Trimming removed 7 bases from V and 0 bases from J; junction bases left unmatched: 7.

This chain joins TRBV7-3 and TRBJ2-1; D gene unclear. The CDR3 consists of 14 residues. V was trimmed by 3 bases and J by 6 bases, leaving 12 bases between them. The germline CDR1 and CDR2 sequences are SGHTA and FQGTGA. The CDR3 region has the DNA TGTGCCAGCAGCTTCCTATCGAGCTCCAATGAGCAGTTCTTC. Amino acids: CASSFLSSSNEQFF.